Listed below are T cell receptor beta chains from one sample, sequenced in a study of early T cells in non-severe SARS-CoV-2 infection. In TCRdb, the 5' RACE reads were re-called with MiXCR into one record per CDR3 protein. The sample yields tens of thousands of distinct CDR3 sequences, 6.6% seen once. The material sequenced was whole blood, taken at baseline. Every receptor here comes from an adult who was a healthcare worker with PCR-confirmed SARS-CoV-2 infection or an uninfected control (not recorded which). Both conserved end residues are trimmed from each CDR3. Clone size is given for some rows only: seen once, a few or many times, or a class if the clone is expanded.

j_call: TRBJ2-7; v_call: TRBV28; clone_size: NA; cdr3_aa: ASRGWPEQY
j_call: TRBJ2-7; v_call: TRBV7-2; clone_size: many; cdr3_aa: ASSTRGGGYEQY
j_call: TRBJ1-2; v_call: TRBV20-1; clone_size: many; cdr3_aa: SARSGPYNYGYT
j_call: TRBJ1-2; v_call: TRBV3-1; clone_size: NA; cdr3_aa: ANSQFLGLYGYT
j_call: TRBJ1-1; v_call: TRBV29-1; clone_size: few; cdr3_aa: SVGPGAGGNTEAF
j_call: TRBJ2-7; v_call: TRBV28; clone_size: many; cdr3_aa: ASSSLRAGTGYEQY
j_call: TRBJ1-2; v_call: TRBV28; clone_size: many; cdr3_aa: ASNRSPYGYT
j_call: TRBJ2-5; v_call: TRBV4-3; clone_size: many; cdr3_aa: ASSQDLASGEETQY
j_call: TRBJ2-3; v_call: TRBV20-1; clone_size: NA; cdr3_aa: SAELGLAPDTQY
j_call: TRBJ2-3; v_call: TRBV4-3; clone_size: NA; cdr3_aa: ASSQVGGQGAYTQY
j_call: TRBJ1-6; v_call: TRBV24-1; clone_size: NA; cdr3_aa: ATSEGRSPLH
j_call: TRBJ2-2; v_call: TRBV7-2; clone_size: NA; cdr3_aa: ASSPRGTGLTTGELF
j_call: TRBJ1-2; v_call: TRBV25-1; clone_size: NA; cdr3_aa: ASSEPLSDVNYGYT
j_call: TRBJ2-3; v_call: TRBV12-3/TRBV12-4; clone_size: NA; cdr3_aa: ASSFSGADTQY
j_call: TRBJ2-1; v_call: TRBV10-2; clone_size: few; cdr3_aa: ATRGGEYNEQF
j_call: TRBJ2-2; v_call: TRBV7-2; clone_size: many; cdr3_aa: ASSLQSGHTGELF
j_call: TRBJ2-7; v_call: TRBV28; clone_size: many; cdr3_aa: ASSQSTGHEQY
j_call: TRBJ2-7; v_call: TRBV7-9; clone_size: NA; cdr3_aa: ASSPDSSYEQY
j_call: TRBJ2-2; v_call: TRBV27; clone_size: few; cdr3_aa: ASRTSGKRTGELF
j_call: TRBJ2-2; v_call: TRBV7-6; clone_size: many; cdr3_aa: ASSLRPTGELF
j_call: TRBJ2-3; v_call: TRBV7-2; clone_size: few; cdr3_aa: ASSTSPQGYTQY
j_call: TRBJ1-1; v_call: TRBV20-1; clone_size: few; cdr3_aa: SAPGQGVGSNTEAF
j_call: TRBJ1-6; v_call: TRBV30; clone_size: many; cdr3_aa: AWSVIGQGDSPLH
j_call: TRBJ1-4; v_call: TRBV18; clone_size: many; cdr3_aa: ASSPSTSRGEKLF
j_call: TRBJ1-1; v_call: TRBV7-2; clone_size: NA; cdr3_aa: ASSRQLNTEAF
j_call: TRBJ1-4; v_call: TRBV4-2; clone_size: once; cdr3_aa: ASSQEREIANEKLF
j_call: TRBJ2-7; v_call: TRBV11-2; clone_size: many; cdr3_aa: ASSLLAGVGEQY
j_call: TRBJ1-1; v_call: TRBV6-2/TRBV6-3; clone_size: NA; cdr3_aa: ASRGTGLFWRNTEAF
j_call: TRBJ2-2; v_call: TRBV29-1; clone_size: many; cdr3_aa: SAALGGTGELF
j_call: TRBJ2-7; v_call: TRBV28; clone_size: few; cdr3_aa: ASRDVAYEQY
j_call: TRBJ2-3; v_call: TRBV6-6; clone_size: NA; cdr3_aa: ASSYSSIGTDTQY
j_call: TRBJ2-7; v_call: TRBV20-1; clone_size: few; cdr3_aa: SQGASYEQY
j_call: TRBJ1-1; v_call: TRBV29-1; clone_size: many; cdr3_aa: SVEGPPMNTEAF